These 25 T cell receptor beta chains were all obtained from the same sample, sequenced in a study of CD8+ T cells in alopecia areata. Isolated RNA was reverse transcribed into cDNA used as the sequencing template. Clones were read by immunoSEQ multiplex PCR, and TCRdb kept only the in-frame ones, dropping some. The sample has fewer than 200,000 clones, 67% seen once; the top ten hold about an eighth. The source material was CD8+ T cells sorted from blood, sampled at week 0. These receptors all stem from a human donor with alopecia areata.

The genes are TRBV5-6 and TRBJ2-1; D gene unclear. The germline V and J ends were trimmed by 5 bases and 5 bases, with 8 bases remaining between them. CDR3 length: 12 residues. Looked up from germline, CDR1 is SGHDT and CDR2 is YYEEEE. Written as DNA, the CDR3 is TGTGCCAGCAGATTAATGAACAATGAGCAGTTCTTC. Protein product: CASRLMNNEQFF.

The J gene is TRBJ2-3, the V gene TRBV5-6, with TRBD2 as a possible D gene (6 bases). This CDR3 is built from 14 residues. From germline, CDR1 is SGHDT and CDR2 YYEEEE. The V gene lost 6 bases and the J gene lost 11 bases, with 22 bases spanning the gap. The CDR3 region is CASIRDSVSVGQYF. The CDR3 nucleotides are TGTGCCAGCATTCGGGACTCGGTTTCTGTGGGGCAGTATTTT.

The rearrangement uses TRBV9 and TRBJ2-3, with D possibly being TRBD2 (5 bases). CDR1 and CDR2 (germline): SGDLS, YYNGEE. CDR3 length: 16 amino acids. The V end was cut by 0 bases, the J end by 0 bases, with 11 bases between. The CDR3 DNA follows: TGTGCCAGCAGCGTAGGCCCGGGATCTAGCACAGATACGCAGTATTTT. It codes for CASSVGPGSSTDTQYF. The full variable domain, in which reference TRBV9 and TRBJ2-3 provide the parts outside the CDR3, is DSGVTQTPKHLITATGQRVTLRCSPRSGDLSVYWYQQSLDQGLQFLIQYYNGEERAKGNILERFSAQQFPDLHSELNLSSLELGDSALYFCASSVGPGSSTDTQYFGPGTRLTVL.

The gene calls are TRBV30 and TRBJ2-7; 9 bases align to TRBD1. The V gene end was trimmed by 2 bases and the J gene end by 2 bases; junction bases not matched to a gene: 4. CDR3 length equals 14 residues. Germline V gene data show CDR1 as GTSNPN and CDR2 as SVGIG (reference sequence). The CDR3 DNA reads as TGTGCCTGGAGTCAAGGGACAGGGCCCTACGAGCAGTACTTC. As protein: CAWSQGTGPYEQYF. Using reference TRBV30 and TRBJ2-7 for the parts outside the CDR3, the full variable domain is SQTIHQWPATLVQPVGSPLSLECTVEGTSNPNLYWYRQAAGRGLQLLFYSVGIGQISSEVPQNLSASRPQDRQFILSSKKLLLSDSGFYLCAWSQGTGPYEQYFGPGTRLTVT.

Here the CDR3 reads CASMGETQYF. The CDR3 nucleotides read TGCGCCAGCATGGGAGAGACCCAGTACTTC. This chain joins TRBV5-1 and TRBJ2-5, with D hard to call. V gave up 6 bases and J gave up 4 bases, with 4 bases separating them. Per the germline V gene, CDR1 is SGHRS and CDR2 is YFSETQ. CDR3 length: 10 residues.

The rearrangement uses TRBV7-9 and TRBJ2-2; TRBD2 might be the D (5 bases). Trimming stripped 7 bases from V and 5 bases from J, with 8 bases between. Germline V gene lookup returns CDR1 SEHNR and CDR2 FQNEAQ (reference sequence). The CDR3 runs to 12 residues. This CDR3 reads CASTEGTGELFF. In DNA form, the CDR3 reads TGTGCCAGCACCGAGGGTACCGGGGAGCTGTTTTTT.

The chain employs TRBV11-2 and TRBJ2-7; D not resolved. The CDR3 covers 14 residues. The V and J ends lost 0 bases and 0 bases respectively, with 6 bases between them. Germline-derived CDR1 and CDR2 are SGHAT and FQNNGV. This chain's CDR3 is CASSLDTSSYEQYF. CDR3 in DNA: TGTGCCAGCAGCTTAGACACGAGCTCCTACGAGCAGTACTTC.

On this clone itself: Within the sample, other DNA sequences also encode this same CDR3. The chain joins TRBV30 to TRBJ2-7; no definite D call. CDR3 size: 13 residues. V lost 0 bases and J lost 3, with 9 bases in between. Germline V gene data show CDR1 as GTSNPN and CDR2 as SVGIG (reference sequence). CDR3 DNA: TGTGCCTGGAGTGTAGGAACGGACTACGAGCAGTACTTC. It is translated as CAWSVGTDYEQYF.

This chain connects TRBV4-2 to TRBJ1-5; TRBD1 agrees at 7 bases. Per germline, CDR1 LGHNA and CDR2 YNFKEQ. The ends lost 5 bases at V and 3 bases at J; junction bases unmatched: 1. The CDR3 contains 13 residues. The CDR3 nucleotides are TGTGCCAGCAGCGGACAGGTCAATCAGCCCCAGCATTTT. Encoded protein: CASSGQVNQPQHF.

J is TRBJ1-6 and V is TRBV4-1; D perhaps matches TRBD1 (6 bases). Germline loops: CDR1 MGHRA, CDR2 YSYEKL. The CDR3 runs to 15 residues. V was pared by 4 bases and J by 6 bases, with 13 bases between. CDR3 nucleotide sequence: TGCGCCAGCAGCCCCCGACAGGCTGCTAATTCACCCCTCCACTTT. Translating it yields CASSPRQAANSPLHF.

The rearrangement links TRBV6-1 to TRBJ1-2; 8 bases map to TRBD1. Per the germline V gene, CDR1 is MNHNS and CDR2 is SASEGT. This CDR3 is built from 15 residues. The junction had 5 bases not matched to a gene; V was cut back by 2 bases and J by 3 bases. This chain's CDR3 is CASSELADRDYGYTF. The CDR3 DNA reads as TGTGCCAGCAGTGAACTTGCGGACAGGGACTATGGCTACACCTTC.

This clone was found a few times. The rearrangement uses TRBV19 and TRBJ2-7; 10 bases line up with TRBD1. V trimming: 6 bases; J trimming: 7 bases; junction bases outside the gene matches: 3. In germline, CDR1 is LNHDA, CDR2 SQIVND (reference sequence). This CDR3 contains 12 residues. CDR3 loop: CASRGQGKEQYF. CDR3 nucleotides: TGTGCCAGTAGGGGACAGGGGAAGGAGCAGTACTTC.

The CDR3, as DNA: TGCAGCGTTCTCCCAAGGGCTCTTGACTATGGCTACACCTTC. This encodes CSVLPRALDYGYTF. This sequence joins TRBV29-1 and TRBJ1-2; no firm D call. Germline V gives CDR1 SQVTM, CDR2 ANQGSEA. V was shortened by 5 bases and J by 3 bases, with 16 bases between the two germline ends. The CDR3 spans 14 residues.

V usage is TRBV10-3 and J usage is TRBJ2-2; tentative D call: TRBD1 (6 bases). This CDR3 comprises 16 residues. The germline gives CDR1 ENHRY, CDR2 SYGVKD. The V and J ends lost 5 bases and 1 base respectively, with 14 bases between them. In DNA form, the CDR3 reads TGTGCCATCAGTTTACCCCAGGGGCGGAACACCGGGGAGCTGTTTTTT. It encodes CAISLPQGRNTGELFF.

The rearrangement uses TRBV13 and TRBJ2-7, with D tentatively TRBD1 (7 bases). This CDR3 contains 14 residues. Germline V gene lookup returns CDR1 PRHDT and CDR2 FYEKMQ (reference sequence). V shed 4 bases and J shed 0 bases, with 10 bases lying between them. The DNA for the CDR3 is TGTGCCAGCAGCTCGGGGGACAGCTCCTACGAGCAGTACTTC. Residues: CASSSGDSSYEQYF.

This clone is labeled large (0.1 to 1%). This specimen includes other DNA sequences encoding the same CDR3. The chain is built from TRBV13 and TRBJ2-1; D remains ambiguous. The CDR3 runs to 10 residues. With 5 bases removed from V and 10 bases from J, the gap between germline ends came to 6 bases. CDR1 and CDR2 (germline): PRHDT, FYEKMQ (reference sequence). CDR3 DNA: TGTGCCAGCAGCGGCACCGAGCAGTTCTTC. This encodes CASSGTEQFF.

CDR3 coding DNA: TGTGCCAGCAGCAAAGAGCACGGATCACGGAACACCATATATTTT. Protein sequence: CASSKEHGSRNTIYF. The chain couples TRBV21-1 to TRBJ1-3. TRBV21-1 is recorded as a pseudogene. The CDR3 extends over 15 amino acids.

A single count supports this clone. DNA of the CDR3: TGTGCCAGCAGCTCGGGCTGGACTGAAGCTTTCTTT. It encodes CASSSGWTEAFF. This chain links TRBV7-9 with TRBJ1-1; no clear D gene. Trimming pared 4 bases from V and 5 bases from J, leaving 8 bases between. This CDR3 is built from 12 residues. From germline, CDR1 is SEHNR and CDR2 FQNEAQ (reference sequence).

The CDR3 loop is CAWSVLGANQPQHF. CDR3 coding DNA: TGTGCCTGGAGTGTACTTGGGGCGAATCAGCCCCAGCATTTT. J is TRBJ1-5 and V is TRBV30; possible D gene TRBD1, 5 bases. With 0 bases removed from V and 4 bases from J, the gap between germline ends came to 10 bases. Per germline, CDR1 GTSNPN and CDR2 SVGIG (reference sequence). The length of the CDR3 is 14 residues.

This chain links TRBV7-3 with TRBJ2-4; D is perhaps TRBD1 (7 bases). The CDR3 totals 15 residues. Germline V gene data show CDR1 as SGHTA and CDR2 as FQGTGA. The germline V and J ends were trimmed by 5 bases and 8 bases, with 19 bases remaining between them. The CDR3 region has the DNA TGTGCCAGCAGCCCCGGAGGGGGCGGTTTCGACATTCAGTACTTC. Its protein is CASSPGGGGFDIQYF. The whole variable domain, filled in from reference TRBV7-3 and TRBJ2-4, reads GAGVSQTPSNKVTEKGKYVELRCDPISGHTALYWYRQSLGQGPEFLIYFQGTGAADDSGLPNDRFFAVRPEGSVSTLKIQRTERGDSAVYLCASSPGGGGFDIQYFGAGTRLSVL.

V is TRBV15 and J is TRBJ2-1; no clear D. The ends were cut back, 1 base at V and 8 bases at J, with 9 bases in the middle. The CDR3 spans 13 residues. Per the germline V gene, CDR1 is LNHNV and CDR2 is YYDKDF (reference sequence). CDR3 in amino acids: CATSRVRNDEQFF. The CDR3 bases are TGTGCCACCAGCAGAGTTCGGAACGATGAGCAGTTCTTC.

This clone was counted only a few times. V is TRBV4-1 and J is TRBJ2-7, with D hard to call. There are 12 residues in the CDR3. CDR1 and CDR2 (germline): MGHRA, YSYEKL. V lost 4 bases, J lost 5 bases, and 9 bases lay in between. The CDR3 reads CASSPPTHEQYF. In nucleotides, the CDR3 is TGCGCCAGCAGCCCTCCTACGCACGAGCAGTACTTC.

V and J are TRBV15 and TRBJ1-5; D gene uncertain. The CDR3 consists of 12 residues. From germline, CDR1 is LNHNV and CDR2 YYDKDF (reference sequence). V lost 0 bases and J 5 bases, leaving 2 bases between the germline ends. This CDR3 is CATSRDHQPQHF. The DNA for the CDR3 is TGTGCCACCAGCAGAGACCATCAGCCCCAGCATTTT.

The chain carries TRBV5-1 and TRBJ2-1; TRBD1 matches at 11 bases. The germline V gene has CDR1 SGHRS and CDR2 YFSETQ. V gave up 1 base and J gave up 7 bases; unmatched junction bases: 4. The CDR3 contains 15 residues. DNA for the CDR3: TGCGCCAGCAGCTTGTCCGGGACAGGGGGAAATGAGCAGTTCTTC. Its protein is CASSLSGTGGNEQFF.

This clone occurred a few times. The J gene is TRBJ2-2, the V gene TRBV7-9, with D possibly TRBD1 on 6 matching bases. The CDR3 has 14 residues. Per the germline V gene, CDR1 is SEHNR and CDR2 is FQNEAQ (reference sequence). V lost 5 bases to trimming and J lost 5 bases, with 12 bases between them. The CDR3, as DNA: TGTGCCAGCAGCCTACAGGGTCGAACCGGGGAGCTGTTTTTT. The encoded protein is CASSLQGRTGELFF. The full variable domain, completed using reference TRBV7-9 and TRBJ2-2, is DTGVSQNPRHKITKRGQNVTFRCDPISEHNRLYWYRQTLGQGPEFLTYFQNEAQLEKSRLLSDRFSAERPKGSFSTLEIQRTEQGDSAMYLCASSLQGRTGELFFGEGSRLTVL.